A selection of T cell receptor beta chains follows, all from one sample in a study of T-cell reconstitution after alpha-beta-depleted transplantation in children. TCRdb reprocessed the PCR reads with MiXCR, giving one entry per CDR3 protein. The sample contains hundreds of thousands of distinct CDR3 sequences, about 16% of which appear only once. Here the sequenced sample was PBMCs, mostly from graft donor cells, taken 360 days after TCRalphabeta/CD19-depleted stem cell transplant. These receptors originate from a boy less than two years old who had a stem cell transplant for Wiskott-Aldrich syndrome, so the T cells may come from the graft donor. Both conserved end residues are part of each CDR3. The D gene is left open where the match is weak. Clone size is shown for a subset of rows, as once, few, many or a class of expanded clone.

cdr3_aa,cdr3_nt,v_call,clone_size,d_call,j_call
CASSFGGARNEQFF,TGTGCCAGCAGTTTCGGGGGAGCTCGCAATGAGCAGTTCTTC,TRBV12-3/TRBV12-4,few,.,TRBJ2-1
CSARASGETQYF,TGCAGTGCTAGGGCTAGCGGAGAGACCCAGTACTTC,TRBV20-1,.,TRBD2,TRBJ2-5
CSARDALTSGHNEQFF,TGCAGTGCTAGAGATGCCCTGACTAGCGGGCATAATGAGCAGTTCTTC,TRBV20-1,.,TRBD2,TRBJ2-1
CASKRGPRLFF,TGTGCCAGCAAGAGGGGCCCCCGACTGTTCTTC,TRBV6-5,.,.,TRBJ2-1
CASSTRTAGNTIYF,TGTGCCAGCAGCACTCGGACGGCTGGAAACACCATATATTTT,TRBV7-9,.,.,TRBJ1-3
CSVWDLAAKYF,TGCAGCGTTTGGGATCTGGCGGCTAAGTACTTC,TRBV29-1,few,.,TRBJ2-5
CASSPRLAITNGETQYF,TGTGCCAGCTCACCACGACTAGCTATCACCAACGGAGAGACCCAGTACTTC,TRBV18,few,TRBD2,TRBJ2-5
CASSLRRPGQGAPLAKNIQYF,TGTGCCAGCAGCTTAAGGAGACCGGGACAGGGGGCCCCTTTGGCCAAAAACATTCAGTACTTC,TRBV7-3,.,TRBD1,TRBJ2-4
CASSQDDGLAVGEQFF,TGTGCCAGCAGCCAAGATGACGGACTAGCCGTGGGTGAGCAGTTCTTC,TRBV3-1,few,TRBD2,TRBJ2-1
CASSPRGLTEAFF,TGTGCCAGCAGCCCAAGGGGGCTCACTGAAGCTTTCTTT,TRBV6-1,.,TRBD1,TRBJ1-1
CAAAGSGRYTGELFF,TGTGCCGCAGCTGGGAGCGGGAGATACACCGGGGAGCTGTTTTTT,TRBV7-9,many,TRBD2,TRBJ2-2